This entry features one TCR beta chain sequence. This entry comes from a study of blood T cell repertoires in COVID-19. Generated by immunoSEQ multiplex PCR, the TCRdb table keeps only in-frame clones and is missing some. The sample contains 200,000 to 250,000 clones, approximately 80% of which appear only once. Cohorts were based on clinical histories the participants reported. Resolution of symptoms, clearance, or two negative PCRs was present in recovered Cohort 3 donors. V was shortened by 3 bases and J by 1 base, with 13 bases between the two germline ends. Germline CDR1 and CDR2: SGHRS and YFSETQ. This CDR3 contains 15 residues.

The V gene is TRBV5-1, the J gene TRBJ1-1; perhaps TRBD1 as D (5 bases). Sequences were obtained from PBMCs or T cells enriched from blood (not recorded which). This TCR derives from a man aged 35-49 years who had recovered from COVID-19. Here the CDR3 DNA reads TGCGCCAGCAGCTCCCAGGGATCCGGGAACACTGAAGCTTTCTTT. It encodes CASSSQGSGNTEAFF.